The 5 T cell receptor beta chains below were found in one sample sequenced in a study of cytomegalovirus exposure and HLA in healthy donors. The PCR used 60 Vbeta and 13 Jbeta primers. Libraries were prepared by immunoSEQ multiplex PCR; TCRdb keeps only in-frame clonotypes and omits some of them. The sample holds approximately 270,000 clones, approximately 80% seen once. The sequenced sample was PBMCs. These TCRs come from a girl aged 2-10 years in good health and CMV-seronegative.

The chain recombines TRBV5-6 with TRBJ2-1, with 9 positions matching TRBD2. V lost 4 bases, J lost 8 bases, and 10 bases stayed unmatched. This CDR3 is 15 amino acids long. Germline V gene sequence: CDR1 SGHDT, CDR2 YYEEEE. The CDR3 bases are TGTGCCAGCAGCCAGACGGCTAGCGGGATCCATGAGCAGTTCTTC. It specifies CASSQTASGIHEQFF.

With respect to this clone: The junction does not match germline at one end; this may be a read error. The chain recombines TRBV5-5 with TRBJ1-4; 8 nucleotides agree with TRBD1. The CDR3 runs 17 residues. Germline V gives CDR1 SGHKS, CDR2 YYEKEE (reference sequence). CDR3: CASSLGYPGGPNKKLFF. Written as DNA, the CDR3 is TGTGCCAGCAGCTTGGGGTACCCAGGGGGCCCTAATAAAAAACTGTTTTTT.

This chain uses TRBV9 with TRBJ2-5; 11 bases align to TRBD2. The CDR3 extends over 14 amino acids. Germline CDR1 and CDR2: SGDLS and YYNGEE. J gave up 5 bases and V 3 bases, and 3 bases lay outside the gene matches. CDR3 nucleotide sequence: TGTGCCAGCAGCGGACTAGCGGGATCTGAGACCCAGTACTTC. Protein: CASSGLAGSETQYF.

The V call is TRBV28, the J call TRBJ2-7, with 7 nucleotides matching TRBD1. This CDR3 is 14 amino acids long. The germline CDR1 and CDR2 sequences are MDHEN and SYDVKM. Trimming cost V 3 bases and J 2 bases; bases outside gene matches: 4. The CDR3 is CASSFAGTAYEQYF. In nucleotides, the CDR3 is TGTGCCAGCAGTTTCGCCGGGACAGCCTACGAGCAGTACTTC.

The chain is built from TRBV7-6 and TRBJ2-3, with 7 bases that match TRBD2. V trimming: 5 bases; J trimming: 2 bases; junction bases outside the gene matches: 13. Germline CDR1 and CDR2: SGHVS and FNYEAQ. This CDR3 region has 17 residues. In DNA form, the CDR3 reads TGTGCCAGCAGCCCCCCCATCGAGCGGGGAGACACAGATACGCAGTATTTT. As protein: CASSPPIERGDTDTQYF.